One and the same sample provided the 21 T cell receptor beta chains below, sequenced in a study of siplizumab effects on memory and regulatory T cells. Using immunoSEQ multiplex PCR, the repertoire was profiled, and TCRdb retains in-frame clones only, with some absent. Counted here are 94,000 or so clones, 95% to 97% occurring once; the ten biggest clones make up 0.031%. The sample was naive CD4+ T cells sorted from blood. These receptors originate from a human donor in good health.

This chain connects TRBV18 to TRBJ1-1; 7 bases fit TRBD1. The CDR3 length is 15 residues. Germline V gives CDR1 KGHSH, CDR2 LQKENI. The J segment lost 11 bases and the V segment lost 4 bases, leaving 16 bases of the junction unmatched. The CDR3 coding sequence is TGTGCCAGCTCACGGACTTCTGGACAGGAAGGACCGGCTTTCTTT. Residues: CASSRTSGQEGPAFF. The full variable domain, with the rest looked up from reference TRBV18 and TRBJ1-1, is NAGVMQNPRHLVRRRGQEARLRCSPMKGHSHVYWYRQLPEEGLKFMVYLQKENIIDESGMPKERFSAEFPKEGPSILRIQQVVRGDSAAYFCASSRTSGQEGPAFFGQGTRLTVV.

The rearrangement joins TRBV19 to TRBJ1-6; 8 bases agree with TRBD1. Germline CDR1 LNHDA, CDR2 SQIVND (reference sequence). With 6 bases clipped from V and 0 bases from J, the junction kept 1 base outside the gene matches. This CDR3 contains 15 residues. CDR3: CASRTGASYNSPLHF. CDR3 coding DNA: TGTGCCAGTAGGACAGGGGCCTCCTATAATTCACCCCTCCACTTT. The variable domain in full, completed from reference TRBV19 and TRBJ1-6, reads DGGITQSPKYLFRKEGQNVTLSCEQNLNHDAMYWYRQDPGQGLRLIYYSQIVNDFQKGDIAEGYSVSREKKESFPLTVTSAQKNPTAFYLCASRTGASYNSPLHFGNGTRLTVT.

This clone appeared once. The chain has TRBV29-1 and TRBJ1-4, with D perhaps matching TRBD1 (6 bases). The V and J ends lost 6 bases and 4 bases respectively, with 12 bases between them. CDR3 length: 13 amino acids. The germline V gene encodes CDR1 SQVTM and CDR2 ANQGSEA. This chain's CDR3 is CSVQGSSNEKLFF. The CDR3 DNA reads as TGCAGCGTACAGGGAAGCAGTAATGAAAAACTGTTTTTT.

In DNA, the CDR3 is TGCAGTGCTAGAACGACCTACGAGCAGTACTTC. Translated: CSARTTYEQYF. The chain has TRBV20-1 and TRBJ2-7; D gene ambiguous. The ends were cut back, 2 bases at V and 2 bases at J, with 4 bases in the middle. CDR1 and CDR2 (germline): DFQATT, SNEGSKA (reference sequence). The length of the CDR3 is 11 residues.

The rearrangement links TRBV5-1 to TRBJ1-1; TRBD1 might be the D (5 bases). This CDR3 contains 13 residues. The V gene's germline CDR1 is SGHRS and CDR2 YFSETQ. V was clipped by 0 bases and J by 5 bases, with 8 bases between them. The chain's CDR3 is CASSLGQLTEAFF. DNA for the CDR3: TGCGCCAGCAGCTTGGGACAGCTTACTGAAGCTTTCTTT.

The chain joins TRBV5-5 to TRBJ2-7; 9 bases are a match to TRBD1. CDR3 length equals 14 residues. Germline V CDR1 and CDR2: SGHKS, YYEKEE (reference sequence). Trimming removed 2 bases from V and 2 bases from J; junction bases left unmatched: 2. Here the CDR3 DNA reads TGTGCCAGCAGCTTCAGGGACAGGGCCTACGAGCAGTACTTC. The encoded protein is CASSFRDRAYEQYF. Full variable domain (outside the CDR3, taken from reference TRBV5-5 and TRBJ2-7): DAGVTQSPTHLIKTRGQQVTLRCSPISGHKSVSWYQQVLGQGPQFIFQYYEKEERGRGNFPDRFSARQFPNYSSELNVNALLLGDSALYLCASSFRDRAYEQYFGPGTRLTVT.

The rearrangement uses TRBV6-5 and TRBJ1-5; D is ambiguous. Germline CDR1 reads MNHEY; CDR2 reads SVGAGI. Deletions cut 5 bases from V and 7 bases from J, with 15 bases between. This CDR3 has 14 amino acids. In nucleotides, the CDR3 is TGTGCCAGCAGTCAACTACACGGCGGGCAGCCCCAGCATTTT. This gives the protein CASSQLHGGQPQHF.

The rearrangement uses TRBV2 and TRBJ2-7, with TRBD1 as a possible D gene (5 bases). Trimming took off 5 bases at V and 3 bases at J, with 17 bases between the two ends. The length of the CDR3 is 15 residues. Germline-derived CDR1 and CDR2 are SNHLY and FYNNEI. CDR3 sequence (DNA): TGTGCCAGCAGTTTACAGGTCATCGGATTCTACGAGCAGTACTTC. Residues: CASSLQVIGFYEQYF. The variable domain in full, completed from reference TRBV2 and TRBJ2-7, reads EPEVTQTPSHQVTQMGQEVILRCVPISNHLYFYWYRQILGQKVEFLVSFYNNEISEKSEIFDDQFSVERPDGSNFTLKIRSTKLEDSAMYFCASSLQVIGFYEQYFGPGTRLTVT.

This clone came up once. The genes are TRBV11-2 and TRBJ2-6, with TRBD2 identical over 8 bases. Losses at the gene ends were 6 bases for V and 0 bases for J; bases not matched to a gene: 13. CDR3 length: 19 amino acids. The germline V gene has CDR1 SGHAT and CDR2 FQNNGV. The CDR3 DNA reads TGTGCCAGCAGTTTAAGGCCGACTAGCGCTAGCTCTGGGGCCAACGTCCTGACTTTC. Translating it yields CASSLRPTSASSGANVLTF.

The chain links TRBV18 to TRBJ2-5; D may be TRBD2 (5 bases). Germline V lookup: CDR1 KGHSH, CDR2 LQKENI. The V end was cut by 3 bases, the J end by 3 bases, with 8 bases between. The CDR3 loop spans 13 amino acids. CDR3 sequence reads: CASSPPGEETQYF. As DNA, the CDR3 is TGTGCCAGCTCACCCCCCGGGGAAGAGACCCAGTACTTC.

The chain is built from TRBV19 and TRBJ2-7, with D hard to call. V was cut by 8 bases and J by 1 base, with 12 bases left in between. The V gene's germline CDR1 is LNHDA and CDR2 SQIVND (reference sequence). The CDR3 length is 13 residues. CDR3 sequence reads: CASSHGSSYEQYF. The CDR3 DNA reads TGTGCCAGTTCCCATGGGTCTTCCTACGAGCAGTACTTC.

This clone was seen a single time. J is TRBJ2-3 and V is TRBV11-2; TRBD2 aligns across 14 bases. V gave up 4 bases and J gave up 3 bases; unmatched junction bases: 3. Germline CDR1 SGHAT, CDR2 FQNNGV. This CDR3 has 16 residues. CDR3 in DNA: TGTGCCAGCAGCTCGTGGACTAGCGGGGGGACAGATACGCAGTATTTT. This encodes CASSSWTSGGTDTQYF.

The CDR3, as DNA: TGCGCCAGCAGCCCCACAACCCCTCTCGGGGAGTACTTC. Translation gives CASSPTTPLGEYF. This rearrangement joins TRBV4-3 to TRBJ2-5; perhaps TRBD2 as D (5 bases). V gave up 4 bases and J gave up 12 bases, with 18 bases separating them. CDR1 and CDR2 (germline): LGHNA, YSLEER. The CDR3 has 13 amino acids.

The V and J genes are TRBV11-3 and TRBJ2-2; D is possibly TRBD1 (6 bases). This CDR3 spans 14 amino acids. CDR1 and CDR2 (germline): SGHNT, YENEEA. V was clipped by 3 bases and J by 5 bases, with 10 bases between them. The CDR3 sequence: CASSFFRGTGELFF. The CDR3, as DNA: TGTGCCAGCAGCTTTTTCAGGGGAACCGGGGAGCTGTTTTTT. Variable domain in full (rest from reference TRBV11-3 and TRBJ2-2): EAGVVQSPRYKIIEKKQPVAFWCNPISGHNTLYWYLQNLGQGPELLIRYENEEAVDDSQLPKDRFSAERLKGVDSTLKIQPAELGDSAVYLCASSFFRGTGELFFGEGSRLTVL.

The V call is TRBV2, the J call TRBJ1-2; 8 positions agree with TRBD1. V shed 7 bases, J shed 2 bases, and the junction held 3 bases outside the gene matches. CDR3 size: 13 residues. The germline V gene encodes CDR1 SNHLY and CDR2 FYNNEI. The CDR3 protein is CASKGDRNYGYTF. The CDR3, as DNA: TGTGCCAGCAAGGGGGACAGGAACTATGGCTACACCTTC.

A single count supports this clone. This chain uses TRBV29-1 with TRBJ1-3; TRBD1 is a possible D gene (6 bases). Germline loops: CDR1 SQVTM, CDR2 ANQGSEA. The CDR3 runs to 12 residues. V was shortened by 7 bases and J by 2 bases, with 9 bases between the two germline ends. In nucleotides, the CDR3 is TGCAGCGCGAGGGGGGCTGGAAACACCATATATTTT. Its translation: CSARGAGNTIYF.

This sequence joins TRBV7-3 and TRBJ1-2; D is unclear. Trimming cost V 3 bases and J 0 bases, with 11 bases left between them. This CDR3 contains 15 residues. Germline V gene data show CDR1 as SGHTA and CDR2 as FQGTGA. CDR3 loop: CASSLWPGTNYGYTF. The CDR3 nucleotides read TGTGCCAGCAGCTTGTGGCCGGGTACTAACTATGGCTACACCTTC.

The rearrangement uses TRBV15 and TRBJ1-2, with 7 bases matching TRBD1. V lost 3 bases to trimming and J lost 8 bases; unmatched junction nucleotides: 12. CDR1 and CDR2 (germline): LNHNV, YYDKDF (reference sequence). This CDR3 contains 15 residues. CDR3: CATSRDRSPLGGYTF. As DNA, the CDR3 is TGTGCCACCAGCAGGGACAGGTCACCTCTCGGGGGCTACACCTTC.

V is TRBV4-3 and J is TRBJ1-1, with D possibly being TRBD1 (5 bases). The CDR3 is 14 amino acids. The V end lost 1 base, the J end lost 5 bases, and 11 bases lay between the germline ends. CDR1 is LGHNA and CDR2 is YSLEER in the germline V gene. CDR3 loop: CASSQAQGYTEAFF. DNA of the CDR3: TGCGCCAGCAGCCAAGCGCAGGGTTATACTGAAGCTTTCTTT.

V and J are TRBV15 and TRBJ2-5; 7 bases are shared with TRBD1. This CDR3 region has 15 residues. Germline V gene data show CDR1 as LNHNV and CDR2 as YYDKDF (reference sequence). After removal of 0 bases from V and 1 base from J, the junction contained 2 bases not matched to a gene. CDR3 amino acids: CATSRDRGTQETQYF. CDR3 bases: TGTGCCACCAGCAGAGACAGGGGGACCCAAGAGACCCAGTACTTC.

The rearrangement joins TRBV5-1 to TRBJ2-5; D is ambiguous. The CDR3 has 11 residues. V lost 0 bases to trimming and J lost 7 bases, with 4 bases between them. Germline V gene sequence: CDR1 SGHRS, CDR2 YFSETQ. The CDR3 nucleotides are TGCGCCAGCAGCTTGGCCGCGACCCAGTACTTC. Translation gives CASSLAATQYF.